The present T cell receptor beta chain was sequenced within a study of technical replicates of blood from a few donors. Sequencing was performed with immunoSEQ multiplex PCR; in TCRdb, only in-frame clones are kept and a portion is missing. The table lists about 99,000 clones, 95% of them singletons. CDR1 is MNHNS and CDR2 is SASEGT in the germline V gene. V was clipped by 1 base and J by 0 bases; unmatched bases: 5. The CDR3 is made up of 16 amino acids. Sequenced sample: T cells isolated from PBMCs. The chain uses TRBV6-1 and TRBJ2-7, with 8 bases matching TRBD1. This receptor was identified in a human donor in good health. The DNA for the CDR3 is TGTGCCAGCAGTGAAGGACAGGGGCGGAGCTCCTACGAGCAGTACTTC. Translating it yields CASSEGQGRSSYEQYF.